This T cell receptor (beta chain) was captured by sequencing in a study of T cells in women clearing cervical HPV infection. Study-level information: Control women cleared a single incident HPV16 infection within 12 months.

Study conclusions and caveats: Richness differences could reflect unmeasured T-cell content per sample. TRBV6-7 relative abundance averaged approximately 0.11% in cases and about 0.15% in controls.

The CDR3 covers 15 residues. Between the trimmed V and J ends, which lost 0 bases and 3 bases, there was a span of 13 bases. From germline, CDR1 is DFQATT and CDR2 SNEGSKA (reference sequence). With respect to this clone: Its antigen is not identified. The sequence runs out 3 residues before the end of the CDR3; the remainder is reconstructed from the germline J gene.

Produced via immunoSEQ multiplex PCR; TCRdb's table is partial and in-frame only. The sample has approximately 25,000 clones. This receptor was obtained from a woman between 18 and 70 years old with a cervical HPV16 infection that either progressed to CIN3+ or cleared (not recorded which). V is TRBV20-1 and J is TRBJ2-3; a weak D match, TRBD1 (5 bases). The sequencing sample was made of blood buffy coat. The CDR3: CSARDGAAKTDTQYF. CDR3 DNA, as far as it was read: TGCAGTGCTAGAGATGGGGCCGCAAAAACAGATACG.